This is a list of T cell receptor beta chains from one sample in a study of shared clonotypes between healthy human individuals. This table comes from immunoSEQ multiplex PCR, and its TCRdb copy is limited to in-frame clones, with some not included. The sample contains more than 2 million clones, just over 90% of which appear only once. The sample taken for sequencing was naive CD8+ T cells from PBMCs. The receptor set was obtained from a man aged 18-30 years in good health. Some clones in this sample may be carry-over from other donors' samples. Each CDR3 is given with its conserved first and last residue. A D gene is named only where the DNA matches it firmly. The listing skips clone size in some rows; elsewhere it reads once, few, many or a size class.

J,V,size,D,CDR3,DNA
TRBJ2-1,TRBV5-8,.,.,CASSLSPSSYNEQFF,TGTGCCAGCAGCTTGTCACCTAGCTCCTACAATGAGCAGTTCTTC
TRBJ2-7,TRBV5-1,once,TRBD1,CASSLAPDRDKYEQYF,TGCGCCAGCAGCTTGGCCCCGGACAGGGACAAATACGAGCAGTACTTC
TRBJ2-3,TRBV5-1,.,.,CASSLVGFTDTQYF,TGCGCCAGCAGCTTGGTTGGTTTCACAGATACGCAGTATTTT
TRBJ2-7,TRBV19,.,.,CASTPGETLDEQYF,TGTGCCAGTACCCCAGGGGAGACGTTGGACGAGCAGTACTTC
TRBJ2-7,TRBV5-5,.,TRBD1,CASSLLQGAFIYEQYF,TGTGCCAGCAGCTTGTTACAGGGGGCGTTTATCTACGAGCAGTACTTC
TRBJ1-1,TRBV29-1,.,TRBD1,CSGWTGGFSAEAFF,TGCAGCGGCTGGACAGGGGGTTTTTCGGCTGAAGCTTTCTTT
TRBJ2-1,TRBV11-2,once,.,CASSLGLARLYNEQFF,TGTGCCAGCAGCTTAGGCCTAGCGCGTCTCTACAATGAGCAGTTCTTC
TRBJ2-7,TRBV28,.,TRBD1,CASRALTGQENFYEQYF,TGTGCCAGCAGGGCTCTGACGGGACAGGAAAACTTCTACGAGCAGTACTTC
TRBJ1-3,TRBV10-3,.,.,CAIRTPGGNTIYF,TGTGCCATCAGGACCCCCGGGGGAAACACCATATATTTT
TRBJ1-1,TRBV4-1,.,TRBD1,CASSQGQGWTEAFF,TGCGCCAGCAGCCAGGGACAGGGTTGGACTGAAGCTTTCTTT
TRBJ2-1,TRBV28,.,TRBD2,CASSKTSGQLSYNEQFF,TGTGCCAGCAGTAAGACTAGCGGACAGCTTTCCTACAATGAGCAGTTCTTC
TRBJ2-3,TRBV7-9,.,TRBD1,CASRSMDRGPTDTQYF,TGTGCCAGCAGATCGATGGACAGGGGGCCGACAGATACGCAGTATTTT
TRBJ2-2,TRBV5-6,.,TRBD1,CASSLVTLNRGLGTGELFF,TGTGCCAGCAGCTTGGTTACCCTGAACAGGGGGCTGGGCACCGGGGAGCTGTTTTTT
TRBJ2-5,TRBV28,.,.,CASSLLARAQETQYF,TGTGCCAGCAGTTTATTAGCTAGGGCTCAAGAGACCCAGTACTTC
TRBJ1-4,TRBV30,.,.,CAWYRENEDEKLFF,TGTGCCTGGTACAGGGAAAATGAGGATGAAAAACTGTTTTTT
TRBJ2-7,TRBV27,.,TRBD2,CASSLAGPLYEQYF,TGTGCCAGCAGTCTAGCGGGACCGCTCTACGAGCAGTACTTC
TRBJ2-7,TRBV4-2,.,TRBD1,CASGKADRGYDEQYF,TGTGCCAGCGGAAAGGCCGACAGGGGATACGACGAGCAGTACTTC
TRBJ1-2,TRBV9,.,TRBD1,CASSPGTEAFSF,TGTGCCAGCAGCCCTGGGACAGAGGCCTTCTCATTC
TRBJ1-3,TRBV28,.,.,CASSLGTPSGNTIYF,TGTGCCAGCAGTCTTGGGACCCCCTCTGGAAACACCATATATTTT
TRBJ1-1,TRBV29-1,.,.,CSVDVWATGVDVTEAFF,TGCAGCGTTGATGTGTGGGCGACAGGTGTGGACGTCACTGAAGCTTTCTTT
TRBJ2-1,TRBV28,.,.,CASQNPGHNSPKNEQFF,TGTGCCAGCCAGAACCCGGGACACAATTCCCCAAAGAATGAGCAGTTCTTC
TRBJ2-2,TRBV6-6,.,.,CASSYGRTGELFF,TGTGCCAGCAGCTACGGGAGAACCGGGGAGCTGTTTTTT
TRBJ1-5,TRBV4-1,.,.,CASSQAMGNQPQHF,TGCGCCAGCAGCCAAGCCATGGGCAATCAGCCCCAGCATTTT
TRBJ2-7,TRBV30,.,.,CAWSRGTRRYEQYF,TGTGCCTGGAGTAGGGGGACCCGGCGGTACGAGCAGTACTTC